This T cell receptor beta chain was identified in a study of shared clonotypes between healthy human individuals (TCRdb year 2020). General notes on the study: The cohort included a few men and a couple of women between 18 and 49 years of age. To increase sequencing depth and limit assay-specific biases, different laboratories used diverse techniques to prepare libraries and sequence TCR repertoires. Between about 0.8 and 8.9 billion PBMCs per donor were obtained by leukapheresis. Per donor, three plates each were used for CD4 naive and CD4 memory, two for CD8 naive, and one for CD8 memory. Blood TCR repertoires of about 5 healthy adults were deeply sequenced to estimate repertoire size and the extent of clonotype sharing between individuals.

Findings and caveats that apply to the study as a whole: Larger estimated clonotype richness was generally found for naive subsets than for memory subsets. Sharing across a few donors was observed for around 5% of naive CD4, 3% to 4% of naive CD8, roughly 2.3% of memory CD4, and roughly 0.4% of memory CD8 clonotypes. Only blood was sampled, and tissue TCR repertoires likely differ from those in blood. Pairwise subsampling led to the expectation that sequencing depth would affect the degree of clonotype sharing among donors. The small number of donors limited the genetic and exposure-history diversity represented. Even with the large sequencing depth, rarefaction of the sorted-subset datasets indicated that sequencing was incomplete. Higher generation probabilities were observed for clonotypes shared by all four sorted-subset donors than for non-shared clonotypes.

Using the deep immunoSEQ assay, TCR CDR3 regions were amplified from genomic DNA by multiplex PCR. Extracted genomic DNA from each cell subset was distributed evenly across all wells of several immunoSEQ 96-well plates, and each plate was treated as a replicate. For sorted subsets, each replicate PCR was loaded with roughly 0.2 ug genomic DNA, equivalent to about 30,000 T cell genomes. Purified libraries were quantified with a Qubit 3.0 fluorometer, sized on a Bioanalyzer 2100, and re-quantified with the KAPA Library Quantification kit. Every immunoSEQ 96-well plate was sequenced on a separate single-read 150-cycle Illumina NextSeq 550 flow cell. As for the original processing: Because the immunoSEQ output included only junctional sequences and no quality scores, the filtering could not be the same as the filtering used for full-length reads. Sequences were annotated with PyIR, a Python wrapper for IgBLAST v1.9, and V/J genes and CDR3 were assigned using IMGT germline references. Reads were filtered out if the reads had weak V/J assignments (E-value above 1e-6), no CDR3, stop codons, out-of-frame junctions, or ambiguous translated residues. V3J clonotypes were defined as sequences sharing an identical inferred V gene, J gene, and CDR3 amino acid sequence. Percentage overlap between repertoires was calculated by dividing the number of shared unique clonotypes by the size of the smaller repertoire. RTK rarefaction, the Chao1 estimator, and Recon v2.1 estimates of unobserved clonotypes were used to assess repertoire richness. For all TCRbeta clonotypes obtained by the gDNA method from a few donors, generation probabilities were computed with OLGA. TCRdb mirrors the immuneACCESS table, restricted to in-frame sequences. Some clones are absent from its copies; in checked studies, under half trace to an unresolved V gene, and the reason for the others is unknown. D and trimming were read from the DNA, whereas the V and J calls and clone size are those reported in that table. In this sample the table shows roughly 1.4 million clones, approximately 98.5% of which occur a single time. The ten largest make up about 0.35% of the sample.

Healthy HIV-negative adults with no recently reported acute infections or vaccinations were included as donors. Every donor was a Caucasian adult residing in Nashville, Tennessee, USA. CD4+ T cells were enriched by magnetic negative selection, after which naive cells were positively selected on CD45RA and the negative fraction was taken as the memory subset. Blood was collected by leukapheresis, and PBMCs were isolated by Ficoll-Histopaque density gradient centrifugation and then cryopreserved in liquid nitrogen vapor phase. Analytical flow cytometry was used to check the purity and quantity of each magnetically sorted T cell population. From each sorted fraction, genomic DNA was isolated and quantified by UV absorbance on a Nanodrop 2000c. With respect to this clone: The antigen it recognizes is unknown. The sample holds no much larger clone one base away, and base qualities are not on file.

The germline V gene (reference sequence) yields SEHNR for CDR1 and FQNEAQ for CDR2. Relative to germline, V is 2 bases shorter and J is 10 bases shorter, with 8 bases between their ends. Inclusive of the bounding cysteine and phenylalanine, the CDR3 is 12 residues long. CDR3 DNA is the only sequence kept; it has 36 bases, read in frame from the first base. The sequencing sample was made of naive CD4+ T cells sorted from blood. The cell subset or site label, read with the paper, signifies: CD45RA+ positively selected. The V gene is TRBV7-9 and the J gene is TRBJ1-4; no D gene is confidently identified. The TCR originated in a man aged 25-40 years in good health. The CDR3 reads CASSLFGAKLFF. The DNA sequence is TGTGCCAGCAGCTTATTTGGTGCAAAACTGTTTTTT.